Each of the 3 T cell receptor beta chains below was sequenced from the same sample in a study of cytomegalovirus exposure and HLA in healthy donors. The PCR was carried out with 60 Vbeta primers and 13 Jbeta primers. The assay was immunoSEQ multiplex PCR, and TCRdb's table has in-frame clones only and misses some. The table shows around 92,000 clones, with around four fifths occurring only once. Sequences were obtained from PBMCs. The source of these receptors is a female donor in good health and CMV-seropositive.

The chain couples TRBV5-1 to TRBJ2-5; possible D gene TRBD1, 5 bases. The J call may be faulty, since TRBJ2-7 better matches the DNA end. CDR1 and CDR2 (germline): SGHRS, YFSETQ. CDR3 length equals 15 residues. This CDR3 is CASSLGDSEMNEQYF. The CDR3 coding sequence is TGCGCCAGCAGCTTGGGAGACAGCGAAATGAACGAGCAGTACTTC.

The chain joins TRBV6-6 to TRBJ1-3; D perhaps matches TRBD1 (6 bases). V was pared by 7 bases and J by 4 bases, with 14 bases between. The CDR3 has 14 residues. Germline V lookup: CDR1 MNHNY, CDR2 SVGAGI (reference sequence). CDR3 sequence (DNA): TGTGCCAGCACGGGCGGGGGGCTCGGAAACACCATATATTTT. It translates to CASTGGGLGNTIYF.

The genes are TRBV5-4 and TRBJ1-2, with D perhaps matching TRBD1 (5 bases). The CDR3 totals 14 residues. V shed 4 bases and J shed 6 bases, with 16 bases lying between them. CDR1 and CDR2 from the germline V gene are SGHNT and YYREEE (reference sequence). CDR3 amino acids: CASSPRRQFDGYTF. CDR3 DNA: TGTGCCAGCAGCCCGCGTCGACAGTTCGATGGCTACACCTTC.